The sequence of this T cell receptor (beta chain) was determined in a study of naive and memory T cell subsets. V was shortened by 5 bases and J by 12 bases, with 16 bases between the two germline ends. There are 12 residues in the CDR3. Germline CDR1 SEHNR, CDR2 FQNEAQ (reference sequence). A UMI-containing oligonucleotide was joined by 3' ligation to the TCR cDNA template. Ligated cDNA underwent four rounds of PCR with nested alpha and beta constant region primers and SP2. For blood and skin samples, reverse transcription used TCR alpha and beta constant primers. MiXCR, applied by TCRdb to the 5' RACE reads, yields one record per CDR3 protein. This sample has more than 50,000 distinct CDR3 sequences, with 7.2% found just once. This clonotype was observed at least ten times.

The rearrangement links TRBV7-9 to TRBJ1-1, with TRBD1 as a possible D gene (6 bases). This receptor was identified in a male donor in good health. The CDR3 DNA reads TGTGCCAGCAGCGGCCGGGGACAAAGTCCTTTCTTT. It translates to CASSGRGQSPFF.